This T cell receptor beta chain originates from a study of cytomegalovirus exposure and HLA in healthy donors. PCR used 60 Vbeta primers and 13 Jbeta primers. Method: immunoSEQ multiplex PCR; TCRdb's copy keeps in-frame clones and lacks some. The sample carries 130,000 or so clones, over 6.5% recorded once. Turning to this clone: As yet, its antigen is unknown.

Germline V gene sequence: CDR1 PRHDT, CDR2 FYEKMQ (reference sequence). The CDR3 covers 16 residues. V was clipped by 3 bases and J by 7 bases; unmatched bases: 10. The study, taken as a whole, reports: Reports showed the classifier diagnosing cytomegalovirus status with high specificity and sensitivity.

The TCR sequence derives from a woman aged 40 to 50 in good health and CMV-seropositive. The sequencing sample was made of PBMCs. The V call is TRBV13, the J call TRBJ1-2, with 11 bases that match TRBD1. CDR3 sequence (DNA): TGTGCCAGCAGCTTTAGGACAGGGGGCGGTATGCGTGGCTACACCTTC. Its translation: CASSFRTGGGMRGYTF.